Presented here are 25 T cell receptor beta chains from one specimen sequenced in a study of identical twins. MiXCR, run by TCRdb on the 5' RACE reads, gives a single entry per CDR3 protein. Of 240,000 or so distinct CDR3 sequences in the sample, roughly 7% were seen once. Another study also made use of these data, one on yellow fever vaccine responses in identical twins.

The specimen was memory (CD45RO+) T cells sorted from blood. The receptors shown here come from a woman aged 18-35 years in good health.

This clonotype was counted ten times or more. The rearrangement joins TRBV6-6 to TRBJ2-7; the D is unclear. Trimming took 6 bases from V and 3 from J, leaving 12 bases between them. The germline V gene has CDR1 MNHNY and CDR2 SVGAGI (reference sequence). The CDR3 totals 13 residues. In DNA form, the CDR3 reads TGTGCCAGCAGCTCAGACTTGAACTACGAGCAGTACTTC. This translates into CASSSDLNYEQYF.

There are a few counts of this clonotype. The chain joins TRBV20-1 to TRBJ2-7; a weak D match, TRBD1 (6 bases). The V end was cut by 4 bases, the J end by 0 bases, with 16 bases between. The germline V gene encodes CDR1 DFQATT and CDR2 SNEGSKA (reference sequence). This CDR3 spans 15 amino acids. DNA for the CDR3: TGCAGTGCTACCACCAATACAGGGTTCTCCTACGAGCAGTACTTC. It translates to CSATTNTGFSYEQYF.

The table lists this clonotype with many counts. J is TRBJ1-3 and V is TRBV6-1; 8 nucleotides line up with TRBD1. Germline V CDR1 and CDR2: MNHNS, SASEGT. V trimming: 6 bases; J trimming: 5 bases; junction bases outside the gene matches: 6. This CDR3 contains 14 residues. CDR3 protein: CASRGQDGRNTIYF. CDR3 sequence (DNA): TGTGCCAGCAGGGGACAGGACGGAAGAAACACCATATATTTT.

This clonotype was counted at least ten times. V usage is TRBV5-1 and J usage is TRBJ1-1, with D maybe TRBD1 (5 bases). V was cut by 1 base and J by 2 bases, with 12 bases left in between. This CDR3 comprises 15 residues. The V gene's germline CDR1 is SGHRS and CDR2 YFSETQ. The CDR3 DNA reads as TGCGCCAGCAGCTTGAGGGGACCGCTAAACACTGAAGCTTTCTTT. This sequence encodes CASSLRGPLNTEAFF. The whole variable domain, filled in from reference TRBV5-1 and TRBJ1-1, reads KAGVTQTPRYLIKTRGQQVTLSCSPISGHRSVSWYQQTPGQGLQFLFEYFSETQRNKGNFPGRFSGRQFSNSRSEMNVSTLELGDSALYLCASSLRGPLNTEAFFGQGTRLTVV.

This CDR3 is CSARWMGEYGYTF. The CDR3 region has the DNA TGCAGTGCTAGATGGATGGGTGAATATGGCTACACCTTC. V usage is TRBV20-1 and J usage is TRBJ1-2; D is undetermined. V dropped 2 bases and J dropped 5 bases, with 12 bases sitting between them. The germline V gene encodes CDR1 DFQATT and CDR2 SNEGSKA (reference sequence). The CDR3 runs to 13 residues.

The chain uses TRBV15 and TRBJ2-1, with no clear D. CDR3 length equals 14 residues. Per the germline V gene, CDR1 is LNHNV and CDR2 is YYDKDF (reference sequence). Trimming cost V 0 bases and J 7 bases, with 10 bases left between them. CDR3 coding DNA: TGTGCCACCAGCAGAGATATAGGGCGAAATGAGCAGTTCTTC. Translation gives CATSRDIGRNEQFF.

This clonotype came up many times. V is TRBV5-1 and J is TRBJ2-5, with 9 bases lining up with TRBD2. There are 16 residues in the CDR3. CDR1 SGHRS and CDR2 YFSETQ come from the germline V gene. J gave up 4 bases and V 0 bases, and 7 bases lay outside the gene matches. CDR3 bases: TGCGCCAGCAGCTTGGGACTAGCGGCCAGGGGAGAGACCCAGTACTTC. This sequence encodes CASSLGLAARGETQYF.

CDR3 in amino acids: CASSLVGRGKSGANVLTF. The DNA for the CDR3 is TGTGCCAGCAGCTTAGTCGGGAGGGGCAAGTCTGGGGCCAACGTCCTGACTTTC. This chain uses TRBV7-8 with TRBJ2-6; 8 nucleotides align to TRBD2. V lost 1 base, J lost 1 base, and 6 bases stayed unmatched. The CDR3 covers 18 residues. The germline CDR1 and CDR2 sequences are SGHVS and FQNEAQ. Filled out from reference TRBV7-8 and TRBJ2-6, the complete variable domain reads GAGVSQSPRYKVAKRGQDVALRCDPISGHVSLFWYQQALGQGPEFLTYFQNEAQLDKSGLPSDRFFAERPEGSVSTLKIQRTQQEDSAVYLCASSLVGRGKSGANVLTFGAGSRLTVL.

This clonotype has more than one count but fewer than ten. V gene TRBV5-1 combines with J gene TRBJ2-5, with D possibly being TRBD2 (5 bases). Germline values: CDR1 SGHRS, CDR2 YFSETQ. The CDR3 length is 15 residues. Trimming stripped 4 bases from V and 3 bases from J, with 16 bases between. CDR3 in amino acids: CASSLPTGVKETQYF. The CDR3, as DNA: TGCGCCAGCAGCCTCCCCACCGGGGTGAAAGAGACCCAGTACTTC.

This clonotype was recorded many times. The chain is built from TRBV5-1 and TRBJ2-1; D remains unclear. This CDR3 region has 14 residues. V was cut by 0 bases and J by 6 bases, with 10 bases left in between. Germline CDR1 SGHRS, CDR2 YFSETQ. The CDR3 sequence: CASSLGDPPNEQFF. CDR3 nucleotides: TGCGCCAGCAGCTTGGGAGACCCCCCCAATGAGCAGTTCTTC.

V gene TRBV3-1 combines with J gene TRBJ2-5, with D possibly TRBD2 on 6 matching bases. Per the germline V gene, CDR1 is LGHDT and CDR2 is YNNKEL (reference sequence). This CDR3 region has 19 residues. The ends were cut back, 1 base at V and 4 bases at J, with 25 bases in the middle. The CDR3 sequence: CASSQVRWASVGMRETQYF. CDR3 DNA: TGTGCCAGCAGCCAAGTCAGGTGGGCTAGCGTGGGGATGAGAGAGACCCAGTACTTC.

This clonotype was seen many times. The chain couples TRBV24-1 to TRBJ2-1; either TRBD1 or TRBD2 may supply D (5 bases each). Germline assignment: CDR1 KGHDR and CDR2 SFDVKD. Trimming removed 2 bases from V and 8 bases from J, with 18 bases in between. The CDR3 extends over 16 amino acids. The CDR3 sequence: CATSDSGPDLVDEQFF. CDR3 bases: TGTGCCACCAGTGATTCGGGACCAGACTTGGTGGATGAGCAGTTCTTC.

The sample holds a few counts of this clonotype. This chain uses TRBV6-1 with TRBJ1-1; D possibly corresponds to TRBD1 (6 bases). The ends were cut back, 8 bases at V and 5 bases at J, with 18 bases in the middle. Germline V gene data show CDR1 as MNHNS and CDR2 as SASEGT. The CDR3 covers 14 residues. The CDR3 coding sequence is TGTGCCAGCCGGACAGCCACCCGGGGGACTGAAGCTTTCTTT. Translated, it gives CASRTATRGTEAFF.

The table lists this clonotype with a few counts. The junction departs from the called germline gene at one end, perhaps through a read error. The chain recombines TRBV14 with TRBJ2-1; TRBD2 matches at 9 bases. CDR3 length equals 15 residues. Germline CDR1 SGHDN, CDR2 FVKESK. The CDR3 reads CASSQDLGLAGRVVF. CDR3 bases: TGTGCCAGCAGCCAAGATCTCGGGCTAGCGGGAAGAGTGGTCTTC.

The chain uses TRBV7-9 and TRBJ2-1; 13 nucleotides agree with TRBD2. Germline CDR1 SEHNR, CDR2 FQNEAQ (reference sequence). The CDR3 is made up of 15 amino acids. Germline trimming cut 7 bases from V and 8 bases from J; bases unmatched to any gene: 8. The CDR3 loop is CASMTGTSGIHEQFF. The CDR3 nucleotides read TGTGCCAGCATGACCGGGACTAGCGGGATCCATGAGCAGTTCTTC.

A few counts support this clonotype. The V and J genes are TRBV7-9 and TRBJ1-1; no definite D call. V lost 5 bases to trimming and J lost 1 base, with 11 bases between them. The CDR3 is made up of 14 amino acids. Germline assignment: CDR1 SEHNR and CDR2 FQNEAQ (reference sequence). As DNA, the CDR3 is TGTGCCAGCAGCCCCCCCGCGGGGAACACTGAAGCTTTCTTT. Residues: CASSPPAGNTEAFF. Complete variable domain (other parts from reference TRBV7-9 and TRBJ1-1): DTGVSQNPRHKITKRGQNVTFRCDPISEHNRLYWYRQTLGQGPEFLTYFQNEAQLEKSRLLSDRFSAERPKGSFSTLEIQRTEQGDSAMYLCASSPPAGNTEAFFGQGTRLTVV.

This chain joins TRBV7-2 and TRBJ2-5; 11 nucleotides align to TRBD2. The CDR3 contains 16 residues. CDR1 and CDR2 (germline): SGHTA, FQGNSA. V dropped 5 bases and J dropped 3; count of bases not matched to a gene: 8. The CDR3 loop reads CASSRRLAGLKETQYF. Here the CDR3 DNA reads TGTGCCAGCAGCCGACGACTAGCGGGGCTAAAAGAGACCCAGTACTTC.

This clonotype was found a few times. The rearrangement joins TRBV18 to TRBJ2-2; D is tentatively TRBD1 or TRBD2 (5 bases each). V dropped 5 bases and J dropped 6 bases, with 13 bases sitting between them. The CDR3 spans 14 residues. Germline V gives CDR1 KGHSH, CDR2 LQKENI. CDR3: CASSGDPTAGELFF. Here the CDR3 DNA reads TGTGCCAGCTCAGGGGACCCTACCGCCGGGGAGCTGTTTTTT.

This clonotype was detected a few times. The chain has TRBV24-1 and TRBJ2-2; 10 bases agree with TRBD1. V was clipped by 4 bases and J by 5 bases; unmatched bases: 9. The V gene's germline CDR1 is KGHDR and CDR2 SFDVKD. The CDR3 is made up of 17 amino acids. The CDR3, as DNA: TGTGCCACCAGTGACCCCGAGGGACAGGGGCCGACCGGGGAGCTGTTTTTT. Amino acids: CATSDPEGQGPTGELFF.

This clonotype was observed a few times. This chain links TRBV20-1 with TRBJ2-1; TRBD1 matches 11 bases. There are 12 residues in the CDR3. Germline CDR1 DFQATT, CDR2 SNEGSKA (reference sequence). Losses at the gene ends were 6 bases for V and 10 bases for J; bases not matched to a gene: 5. CDR3 DNA: TGCAGTGCAAAGAGGACAGGGGGCGAGCAGTTCTTC. Its protein product is CSAKRTGGEQFF.

Written as DNA, the CDR3 is TGCGCCAGCAGCTTGGCCGGACAGCTTGGCTACACCTTC. Its protein product is CASSLAGQLGYTF. J is TRBJ1-2 and V is TRBV5-1; TRBD1 is a possible D gene (6 bases). V lost 0 bases and J 7 bases, leaving 10 bases between the germline ends. CDR1 is SGHRS and CDR2 is YFSETQ in the germline V gene. CDR3 length equals 13 residues.

The chain links TRBV5-5 to TRBJ2-3; D tentatively fits TRBD1 or TRBD2 (5 bases each). CDR3 length: 15 amino acids. Germline CDR1 reads SGHKS; CDR2 reads YYEKEE (reference sequence). V lost 5 bases and J lost 3, with 16 bases in between. The CDR3, as DNA: TGTGCCAGCAGGCTATTTGAGGGGATTACAGATACGCAGTATTTT. Encoded protein: CASRLFEGITDTQYF.

Many counts were recorded for this clonotype. This rearrangement joins TRBV5-6 to TRBJ2-5; 11 bases align to TRBD1. V trimming: 3 bases; J trimming: 5 bases; junction bases outside the gene matches: 9. CDR3 length: 16 residues. The germline V gene encodes CDR1 SGHDT and CDR2 YYEEEE. CDR3 DNA: TGTGCCAGCAGCTCCGGGACAGGGGGTGATTTGGAGACCCAGTACTTC. Its translation: CASSSGTGGDLETQYF.

The CDR3 sequence is CSVRPGTGHNIQYF. In nucleotides, the CDR3 is TGCAGCGTCCGACCCGGGACAGGCCATAACATTCAGTACTTC. V is TRBV29-1 and J is TRBJ2-4; 8 bases are a match to TRBD1. Trimming removed 6 bases from V and 7 bases from J; junction bases left unmatched: 11. This CDR3 is built from 14 residues. CDR1 SQVTM and CDR2 ANQGSEA come from the germline V gene.

This clonotype has just a few counts. The J gene is TRBJ1-6, the V gene TRBV19; D is perhaps TRBD1 (6 bases). Germline CDR1 and CDR2: LNHDA and SQIVND (reference sequence). The CDR3 length is 13 residues. Trimming pared 4 bases from V and 7 bases from J, leaving 8 bases between. CDR3 nucleotides: TGTGCCAGTAGTAGAGGACAGAATTCACCCCTCCACTTT. Amino acids: CASSRGQNSPLHF. Filled out from reference TRBV19 and TRBJ1-6, the complete variable domain reads DGGITQSPKYLFRKEGQNVTLSCEQNLNHDAMYWYRQDPGQGLRLIYYSQIVNDFQKGDIAEGYSVSREKKESFPLTVTSAQKNPTAFYLCASSRGQNSPLHFGNGTRLTVT.